The rows below give T cell receptor beta chains drawn from one sample of a study of graft-versus-host responses after intestinal transplantation. Libraries were prepared by immunoSEQ multiplex PCR; TCRdb keeps only in-frame clonotypes and omits some of them. The table shows roughly 53,000 clones, with around 90% occurring only once. The specimen comprised PBMCs, sampled roughly 95 weeks after intestinal transplant. These receptors originate from a human patient who received an intestinal transplant, so some T cells may come from the graft donor. The CDR3 runs from the conserved cysteine through the conserved F or W. Fields, in order: CDR3 DNA, CDR3 protein, D gene, J gene, V gene, clone size. A D gene is named only where the DNA matches it firmly. Not every row has a clone size; where given, it reads once, few, many or a size class.

CDR3 DNA: TGCGCCAGCAGCTTGAGTGGGACAGGGGCCTACGAGCAGTACTTC
CDR3 protein: CASSLSGTGAYEQYF
D gene: TRBD1
J gene: TRBJ2-7
V gene: TRBV5-1
clone size: NA

CDR3 DNA: TGTGCCAGCAGCTTTAGGGGGTATGGCTACACCTTC
CDR3 protein: CASSFRGYGYTF
D gene: NA
J gene: TRBJ1-2
V gene: TRBV7-9
clone size: NA

CDR3 DNA: TGTGCCTGGAGTAGGCCCAGGGCTGGGGAGACCCAGTACTTC
CDR3 protein: CAWSRPRAGETQYF
D gene: NA
J gene: TRBJ2-5
V gene: TRBV30
clone size: NA

CDR3 DNA: TGTGCCAGCAGCTTGGATCGGGGGGCTGGAAACACCATATATTTT
CDR3 protein: CASSLDRGAGNTIYF
D gene: NA
J gene: TRBJ1-3
V gene: TRBV5-4
clone size: NA

CDR3 DNA: TGTGCCAGCAGCAACGGACTGATCATGAACACTGAAGCTTTCTTT
CDR3 protein: CASSNGLIMNTEAFF
D gene: NA
J gene: TRBJ1-1
V gene: TRBV7-8
clone size: NA

CDR3 DNA: TGTGCCAGCAGCTATTCTAACACCGGGGAGCTGTTTTTT
CDR3 protein: CASSYSNTGELFF
D gene: NA
J gene: TRBJ2-2
V gene: TRBV7-2
clone size: once

CDR3 DNA: TGTGCCAGCAGCTTGGGAAGGACAGGTTCAGTTAAGTATGGCTACACCTTC
CDR3 protein: CASSLGRTGSVKYGYTF
D gene: TRBD1
J gene: TRBJ1-2
V gene: TRBV5-6
clone size: NA

CDR3 DNA: TGCGCCAGCAGCTTGAAGACGGCGGGGGTGGATGAGCAGTTCTTC
CDR3 protein: CASSLKTAGVDEQFF
D gene: TRBD2
J gene: TRBJ2-1
V gene: TRBV5-1
clone size: NA

CDR3 DNA: TGTGCCAGTAGTGCTACAGGGGACTATGGCTACACCTTC
CDR3 protein: CASSATGDYGYTF
D gene: TRBD1
J gene: TRBJ1-2
V gene: TRBV19
clone size: NA

CDR3 DNA: TGTGCCTGGAGTGCAATCTCCGGGACTAGCGTCCAAGAGACCCAGTACTTC
CDR3 protein: CAWSAISGTSVQETQYF
D gene: TRBD2
J gene: TRBJ2-5
V gene: TRBV30
clone size: NA

CDR3 DNA: TGCGCCAGCAGCTTCGGGGGGCCCGACACAGATACGCAGTATTTT
CDR3 protein: CASSFGGPDTDTQYF
D gene: NA
J gene: TRBJ2-3
V gene: TRBV5-1
clone size: NA

CDR3 DNA: TGTGCCAGCAGCTTTGGGGTGTTACTAGCGGGGATTCCACAAGAGACCCAGTACTTC
CDR3 protein: CASSFGVLLAGIPQETQYF
D gene: TRBD2
J gene: TRBJ2-5
V gene: TRBV5-4
clone size: NA